These 30 T cell receptor beta chains originate from one sample sequenced in a study of tumor-infiltrating lymphocytes in primary liver carcinoma. Each 20-30 mg portion of unsorted bulk tissue served as the source for co-extraction of RNA and DNA. TCR beta cDNA was made from approximately 500 ng total RNA with a constant-region primer. ARM-PCR, slightly modified, supplied the TCR beta libraries through three nested multiplex PCR rounds. Use of TRBV1-TRBV30 forward primers with a C-beta reverse primer characterized the first two PCR rounds, which lasted about 10 cycles each. Each CDR3 protein gets one entry after TCRdb re-called the multiplex PCR reads with MiXCR. This table has tens of thousands of distinct CDR3 sequences, about three quarters appearing once. Sequencing was done on a sample of liver tumor tissue from sampling region 3. Subset in this sample: tumor region T3, left-lateral pole. These receptors all stem from a man aged 40-49 years with primary liver carcinoma and hepatitis B virus infection.

Notes on this clonotype: The junction and the germline gene differ at one end; a read error may be behind it. The chain is built from TRBV6-2 or TRBV6-3 and TRBJ1-5, with no clear D. The CDR3 spans 13 residues. Germline V CDR1 and CDR2: MNHEY, SVGEGT. CDR3 coding DNA: TGTGCCAACAGTTCTCCCTTAGATCAACCCCAGCATTTT. This translates into CANSSPLDQPQHF.

This clonotype was seen only once. At one of its ends the junction is not consistent with the germline gene, which may arise from a read error. The CDR3 DNA follows: TGTGCCATCAGTTACAATGGGAATAACAATGAGCAGTTCTTC. This sequence encodes CAISYNGNNNEQFF. The genes are TRBV6-2 or TRBV6-3 and TRBJ2-1; D is undetermined. From germline, CDR1 is MNHEY and CDR2 SVGEGT. The CDR3 totals 14 residues.

A remark on this clonotype: Mismatch with germline at one junction end may stem from a read error. DNA of the CDR3: TGCGCCGGCAGCGGAACTAGCGGGAGTACGTACATTCAGTACTTC. Its translation: CAGSGTSGSTYIQYF. This rearrangement joins TRBV5-4 to TRBJ2-4; 11 nucleotides align to TRBD2. The germline V gene encodes CDR1 SGHNT and CDR2 YYREEE (reference sequence). The CDR3 runs 15 residues.

This clonotype was seen only once. A junction end diverges from the germline sequence, so it may reflect a read error. The chain links TRBV24-1 to TRBJ2-5, with D hard to call. The CDR3 contains 13 residues. Germline loops: CDR1 KGHDR, CDR2 SFDVKD. The CDR3 coding sequence is TGTGGCACCAGTGAGCCCGATCAAGAGACCCAGTACTTC. As protein: CGTSEPDQETQYF.

Details on this clonotype: This clone may be a read error of a much larger clone one base away. J is TRBJ1-1 and V is TRBV9; D is ambiguous. This CDR3 has 14 amino acids. CDR1 and CDR2 from the germline V gene are SGDLS and YYNGEE. In DNA, the CDR3 is TGTGCCAGCAGCCAAGGTCCCGGGTGGGGTGAAACTTTCTTT. It is translated as CASSQGPGWGETFF.

This clonotype is labeled as medium-sized. The chain joins TRBV29-1 to TRBJ2-7, with D possibly being TRBD1 or TRBD2 (5 bases each). Germline lookup yields CDR1 SQVTM and CDR2 ANQGSEA. V shed 4 bases and J shed 2 bases, with 18 bases lying between them. This CDR3 spans 15 amino acids. The CDR3 is CSVADNRDATYEQYF. CDR3 in DNA: TGCAGCGTTGCAGACAACCGGGACGCGACCTACGAGCAGTACTTC.

A note on this clonotype: Because it lacks the conserved phenylalanine or tryptophan at the end, this CDR3 is likely a read error. V and J are TRBV2 and TRBJ2-7; possible D gene TRBD1, 6 bases. V lost 11 bases to trimming and J lost 0 bases, with 20 bases between them. Germline CDR1 SNHLY, CDR2 FYNNEI. This CDR3 is built from 15 residues. The CDR3 region is CAGRENRAVSYEQYL. The DNA of the CDR3 is TGTGCCGGCCGTGAGAACAGGGCGGTCTCCTACGAGCAGTACCTC.

In the case of this clonotype: One end of the junction is discordant with germline, which a read error may explain. This chain connects TRBV11-2 to TRBJ2-1; perhaps TRBD2 as D (6 bases). This CDR3 has 13 amino acids. CDR1 is SGHAT, CDR2 FQNNGV, per germline. CDR3 nucleotides: TGTGCCGGCAGCATTGATCGGCTAGCGATGGGGTTCTTC. It is translated as CAGSIDRLAMGFF.

This clonotype is medium-sized (0.01 to 0.1%) in the sample. The V and J genes are TRBV4-3 and TRBJ2-5; 15 nucleotides line up with TRBD2. The V segment lost 1 base and the J segment 5 bases; nucleotides outside the gene matches: 2. Germline values: CDR1 LGHNA, CDR2 YSLEER. This CDR3 has 16 residues. CDR3 DNA: TGCGCCAGCAGCCAAGGCGGGACTAGCGGGGGGGAGACCCAGTACTTC. Its protein is CASSQGGTSGGETQYF.

In its sample, this clonotype is medium-sized. V and J are TRBV29-1 and TRBJ2-1, with TRBD2 as a possible D gene (6 bases). Between the trimmed V and J ends, which lost 1 base and 7 bases, there was a span of 8 bases. The CDR3 length is 12 residues. Germline assignment: CDR1 SQVTM and CDR2 ANQGSEA. The CDR3 nucleotides are TGCAGCGTTGAAGGACTAGGGAATGAGCAGTTCTTC. Protein product: CSVEGLGNEQFF.

This clonotype was counted a single time. Possible read error: a much larger clone is one base away. V usage is TRBV7-3 and J usage is TRBJ2-1; no reliable D call. V lost 5 bases and J lost 4, with 12 bases in between. Per germline, CDR1 SGHTA and CDR2 FQGTGA. The CDR3 extends over 14 amino acids. The CDR3, as DNA: TGTGCCAGCAGCCCCGCTGGCGCTTACAATGAGCAGTTCTTC. As protein: CASSPAGAYNEQFF.

The chain uses TRBV6-5 and TRBJ2-2, with D uncertain. CDR1 and CDR2 (germline): MNHEY, SVGAGI. The CDR3 is 14 amino acids. Trimming cost V 7 bases and J 1 base, with 10 bases left between them. CDR3 DNA: TGTGCCAGCATGAACATAAGGAACACCGGGGAGCTGTTTTTT. Translated: CASMNIRNTGELFF.

Remarks on this clonotype: The CDR3 carries no conserved terminal phenylalanine or tryptophan, so it likely arises from a read error. The chain couples TRBV4-1 to TRBJ2-1; D ambiguous. V lost 4 bases and J 5 bases, leaving 15 bases between the germline ends. Germline V gene sequence: CDR1 MGHRA, CDR2 YSYEKL. CDR3 length: 15 residues. The CDR3 here is CASSPFGNINNEQFI. CDR3 in DNA: TGCGCCAGCAGCCCGTTCGGTAACATCAACAATGAGCAGTTCATC.

A word on this clonotype: The junction does not match germline at one end; this may be a read error. J is TRBJ2-2 and V is TRBV10-3, with TRBD1 as a possible D gene (6 bases). This CDR3 region has 13 residues. The germline V gene encodes CDR1 ENHRY and CDR2 SYGVKD. DNA for the CDR3: TGTGCCATCATGCGTAGGGACACCTGGGAGCTGTTTTTT. Translated, it gives CAIMRRDTWELFF.

This chain joins TRBV20-1 and TRBJ2-2, with D tentatively TRBD2 (6 bases). V gave up 5 bases and J gave up 0 bases, with 10 bases separating them. The CDR3 has 14 amino acids. Germline values: CDR1 DFQATT, CDR2 SNEGSKA (reference sequence). The CDR3: CSALAAPNTGELFF. For the CDR3, the DNA is TGCAGTGCTTTAGCGGCCCCGAACACCGGGGAGCTGTTTTTT.

In the case of this clonotype: The junction departs from germline at one end; a sequencing error may be responsible. This chain connects TRBV4-2 to TRBJ1-6; D perhaps matches TRBD1 (5 bases). The CDR3 runs 15 residues. CDR1 and CDR2 (germline): LGHNA, YNFKEQ. This CDR3 is CASSQDLEGTSPHQF. CDR3 nucleotide sequence: TGTGCCAGCAGCCAAGACCTGGAGGGGACTTCACCCCACCAGTTT.

Details on this clonotype: This likely comes from a read error, as the CDR3 has no conserved phenylalanine or tryptophan at its end. The gene calls are TRBV5-5 and TRBJ2-7; D possibly corresponds to TRBD2 (5 bases). Per germline, CDR1 SGHKS and CDR2 YYEKEE (reference sequence). CDR3 size: 17 residues. V was trimmed by 3 bases and J by 2 bases, leaving 21 bases between them. CDR3 residues: CASSSEQHRTRPYEQYI. The CDR3 nucleotides read TGTGCCAGCAGCTCGGAGCAACACCGGACTCGGCCCTACGAGCAGTACATC.

V usage is TRBV11-2 and J usage is TRBJ2-1; D call uncertain. CDR3 length: 14 residues. CDR1 SGHAT and CDR2 FQNNGV come from the germline V gene. The V end was cut by 9 bases, the J end by 9 bases, with 21 bases between. The CDR3 DNA reads as TGTGCCAGTAACTTATACCGGTTAGTTAGTGAGCAGTTCTTC. Translated: CASNLYRLVSEQFF.

At least ten counts were recorded for this clonotype. This chain connects TRBV25-1 to TRBJ2-1; TRBD2 matches at 7 bases. This CDR3 is 21 amino acids long. The V gene's germline CDR1 is MGHDK and CDR2 SYGVNS. V was pared by 1 base and J by 1 base, with 19 bases of the junction left unmatched. CDR3 in DNA: TGTGCCAGCAGTGAATGGGGTTCGGATAGAATAGCGGGTGGTTCCTACAATGAGCAGTTCTTC. Protein: CASSEWGSDRIAGGSYNEQFF.

This clonotype counts as medium-sized (0.01 to 0.1%). The chain employs TRBV29-1 and TRBJ2-7; 9 nucleotides match TRBD1. Trimming at V came to 5 bases and at J to 1 base, leaving 6 bases not matched to a gene. This CDR3 is built from 14 residues. The germline gives CDR1 SQVTM, CDR2 ANQGSEA. CDR3 residues: CSVLQGALSYEQYF. CDR3 in DNA: TGCAGCGTTTTACAGGGGGCTTTATCCTACGAGCAGTACTTC.

A remark on this clonotype: This may be a read error: a much more frequent sequence differs by one nucleotide. This chain connects TRBV5-5 to TRBJ2-7, with TRBD1 as a possible D gene (6 bases). The CDR3 extends over 14 amino acids. CDR1 SGHKS and CDR2 YYEKEE come from the germline V gene (reference sequence). Trimming removed 6 bases at V and 4 bases at J, with 17 bases between. CDR3: CASNFRDKGYEQYF. The CDR3 nucleotides are TGTGCCAGCAACTTCCGGGACAAGGGTTACGAGCAGTACTTC.

Notes on this clonotype: As the CDR3 is not closed by the conserved phenylalanine or tryptophan, this likely results from a read error. The chain joins TRBV6-6 to TRBJ2-1; TRBD1 might be the D (6 bases). Germline CDR1 reads MNHNY; CDR2 reads SVGAGI (reference sequence). The CDR3 length is 17 residues. CDR3 DNA sequence: TGTACCAGCAGTGCCCCGTTGGGGGCCTTAGAATCCAATGAGCAGTTCTTA. Its protein product is CTSSAPLGALESNEQFL.

This clonotype occurred a few times. The V gene is TRBV4-2, the J gene TRBJ2-7; 11 nucleotides match TRBD2. The CDR3 sequence is 17 residues long. Germline V gene data show CDR1 as LGHNA and CDR2 as YNFKEQ. The junction had 15 bases not matched to a gene; V was cut back by 10 bases and J by 1 base. The CDR3 loop reads CATTELAGVYKSYEQYF. CDR3 sequence (DNA): TGTGCCACTACTGAACTAGCGGGAGTTTATAAGTCCTACGAGCAGTACTTC.

This clonotype is a singleton in its sample. A much more abundant neighbour one base away suggests this may be a read error. The gene calls are TRBV20-1 and TRBJ1-1; the D is unclear. Germline CDR1 is DFQATT and CDR2 is SNEGSKA (reference sequence). The CDR3 is made up of 15 amino acids. The ends were cut back, 8 bases at V and 0 bases at J, with 19 bases in the middle. The CDR3 sequence is CSISVPGRMNTEAFF. CDR3 sequence (DNA): TGCAGTATATCCGTCCCGGGCAGAATGAACACTGAAGCTTTCTTT.

The chain links TRBV6-6 to TRBJ2-2, with TRBD2 matching 13 bases. CDR1 is MNHNY and CDR2 is SVGAGI in the germline V gene (reference sequence). This CDR3 contains 20 residues. Trimming removed 5 bases from V and 3 bases from J; junction bases left unmatched: 15. CDR3 sequence (DNA): TGTGCCAGCAGTCCGCTCTTGGGACTAGCGGGGTCAACGTACACCGGGGAGCTGTTTTTT. Protein product: CASSPLLGLAGSTYTGELFF.

In regard to this clonotype: The missing conserved phenylalanine or tryptophan at the end of this CDR3 makes a read error likely. The chain recombines TRBV12-3 or TRBV12-4 with TRBJ1-2; 11 bases are a match to TRBD1. The CDR3 spans 15 residues. CDR3 bases: TGTGCCAGCGGCCTCGGACAGGGGGCAAACTATGGATACACCTCC. It yields the protein CASGLGQGANYGYTS.

About this clonotype itself: Being one base from a much bigger clone, this may be a read error. This chain uses TRBV28 with TRBJ1-6, with 7 bases aligning to TRBD1. Germline V gives CDR1 MDHEN, CDR2 SYDVKM. CDR3 length: 15 amino acids. CDR3 sequence (DNA): TGTGCCAGCAGGGAGGGGGCGGCCTATAATTCACCCCCCCGCTTT. This translates into CASREGAAYNSPPRF. The entire variable domain, with the rest obtained from reference TRBV28 and TRBJ1-6, is as follows: DVKVTQSSRYLVKRTGEKVFLECVQDMDHENMFWYRQDPGLGLRLIYFSYDVKMKEKGDIPEGYSVSREKKERFSLILESASTNQTSMYLCASREGAAYNSPPRFGNGTRLTVT.

Concerning this clonotype: Its ends do not fully match the called genes, so a read error is possible. As DNA, the CDR3 is TGTGCCAGCAGCTTGGGACAGGGTCGTAATCAGCCCCATCATTTT. This gives the protein CASSLGQGRNQPHHF. The chain is built from TRBV5-5 and TRBJ1-5, with TRBD1 matching 7 bases. This CDR3 region has 15 residues. Germline CDR1 SGHKS, CDR2 YYEKEE (reference sequence).

This chain uses TRBV11-2 with TRBJ1-3; perhaps TRBD1 as D (6 bases). Trimming pared 3 bases from V and 0 bases from J, leaving 12 bases between. Germline assignment: CDR1 SGHAT and CDR2 FQNNGV. This CDR3 is built from 16 residues. The CDR3 DNA reads as TGTGCCAGCAGCTTGTCAGGGGTCAGCTCTGGAAACACCATATATTTT. As protein: CASSLSGVSSGNTIYF.

On this clonotype: At one end, the junction sequence differs from germline, possibly due to a read error. The genes are TRBV9 and TRBJ2-5; D remains ambiguous. In germline, CDR1 is SGDLS, CDR2 YYNGEE. This CDR3 has 15 amino acids. The chain's CDR3 is CASNVGIAPQETQYF. The CDR3 DNA sequence: TGTGCCAGCAACGTAGGCATAGCCCCTCAAGAGACCCAGTACTTC.